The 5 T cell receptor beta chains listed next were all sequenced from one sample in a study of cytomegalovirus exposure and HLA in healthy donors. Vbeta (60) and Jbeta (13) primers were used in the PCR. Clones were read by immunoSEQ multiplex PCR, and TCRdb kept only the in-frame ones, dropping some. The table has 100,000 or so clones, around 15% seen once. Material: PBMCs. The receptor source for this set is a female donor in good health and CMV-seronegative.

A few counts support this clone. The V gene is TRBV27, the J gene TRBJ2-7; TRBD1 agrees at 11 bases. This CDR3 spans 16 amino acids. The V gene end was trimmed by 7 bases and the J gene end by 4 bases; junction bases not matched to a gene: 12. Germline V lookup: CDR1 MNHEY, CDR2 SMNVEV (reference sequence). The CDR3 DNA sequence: TGTGCCAGCATGAAGGAGAGGGACAGGGGGAGATACGAGCAGTACTTC. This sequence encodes CASMKERDRGRYEQYF.

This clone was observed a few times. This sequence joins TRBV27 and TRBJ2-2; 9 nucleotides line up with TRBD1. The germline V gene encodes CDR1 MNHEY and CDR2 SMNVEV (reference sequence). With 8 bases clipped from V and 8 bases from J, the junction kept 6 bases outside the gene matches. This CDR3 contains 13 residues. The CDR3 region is CASCPGQGGELFF. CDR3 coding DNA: TGTGCCAGCTGTCCGGGACAGGGTGGGGAGCTGTTTTTT.

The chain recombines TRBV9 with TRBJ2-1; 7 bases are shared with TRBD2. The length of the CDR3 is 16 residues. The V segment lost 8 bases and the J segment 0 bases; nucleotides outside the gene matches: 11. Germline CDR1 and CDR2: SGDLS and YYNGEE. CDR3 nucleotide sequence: TGTGCCAGTTCCTCGGGAGGACGACGCTCCTACAATGAGCAGTTCTTC. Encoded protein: CASSSGGRRSYNEQFF.

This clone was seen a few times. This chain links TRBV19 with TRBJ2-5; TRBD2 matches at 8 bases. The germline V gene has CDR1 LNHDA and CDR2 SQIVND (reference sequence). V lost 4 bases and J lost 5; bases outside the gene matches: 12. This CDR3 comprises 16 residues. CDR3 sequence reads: CASSKTLGTSMETQYF. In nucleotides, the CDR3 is TGTGCCAGTAGTAAAACTCTCGGGACTAGTATGGAGACCCAGTACTTC.

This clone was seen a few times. CDR3 sequence: CASSNGRARQGLVNNYGYTF. The CDR3 coding sequence is TGTGCCAGCAGCAATGGTCGGGCGAGACAGGGCCTAGTGAATAACTATGGCTACACCTTC. The rearrangement links TRBV21-1 to TRBJ1-2; the table assigns TRBD1, which was not confirmed against the DNA. TRBV21-1 corresponds to a pseudogene. CDR3 length: 20 residues.